This T cell receptor beta chain was profiled in a study of blood T cell repertoires in COVID-19 (dated by TCRdb to about 2020). Regarding the complete study: Samples from collaborators originated in the United States, Italy and Spain and spanned both the acute and convalescent phases of COVID-19. The sample metadata nearly always contained a de-identified subject ID, COVID-19 status, age in years and sex. HLA class I and class II types, where available, came from metadata supplied by the sample provider rather than from assay-based typing. The repertoires were released in a freely available public database intended as a resource for research on the immune response to SARS-CoV-2. The material from the prospective study consisted of cDNA or gDNA derived from T cells, B-cell-depleted T cells, or PBMCs. The dataset comprised deeply sampled blood TCRbeta repertoires from subjects exposed to, actively infected with, or recovered from COVID-19. Samples were obtained from the ongoing ImmuneRACE study (first 160 participants) and from some 1,200 subjects provided by 6 global collaborators. Study-wide conclusions, independent of this receptor: Clinical and demographic metadata were provided uncurated, with the amount varying by source and participant.

Comment on this clone: It has no known antigen specificity. No base quality information exists; no much larger clone differs at one position.

The immunoSEQ Assay, a bias-controlled multiplex PCR, was used to amplify TCRbeta CDR3 regions from genomic DNA. As for the original processing: The number of nucleated cells in each sample was estimated by amplification of reference gene primers within the assay. Sequence reads were collapsed and filtered to measure the absolute abundance of every unique TCRbeta CDR3 rearrangement. For each sample, productive Simpson clonality was calculated as the square root of Simpson's diversity index across productive rearrangements. The source is immuneACCESS, and TCRdb retained only in-frame sequences with V and J called. Part of the clones is not carried over; for the studies checked, unresolved V genes explain less than half of this, and the remainder is unexplained. V and J calls and clone size come straight from that table; D and trimming were deduced from the DNA. Here the sample has almost 50,000 clones; 68% occur a single time. The ten biggest clones cover roughly 10% of the sample.

The CDR3 numbers 13 residues from cysteine through phenylalanine. CDR3 DNA is the only sequence kept; it has 39 bases, read in frame from the first base. From a lookup of the germline V gene (reference sequence), CDR1 and CDR2 are LNHDA and SQIVND. Cut back by 4 bases and 3 bases, the V and J ends lie 7 bases apart. Whole blood was collected in K2EDTA tubes by collaborating institutions according to the institutions' own protocols. For TCRbeta analysis, collaborators shipped samples as frozen whole blood, isolated PBMCs, or DNA extracted from either of those sample types. This clonotype originated in a woman aged 70 to 79 with acute or convalescent COVID-19. This chain is built from TRBV19 and TRBJ1-5; no D gene call is confident. Sequenced sample: peripheral blood. The CDR3 protein: CASSTRFNQPQHF. The nucleotide sequence is TGTGCCAGTAGTACCAGGTTCAATCAGCCCCAGCATTTT.